This T cell receptor (beta chain) is from a study of shared clonotypes between healthy human individuals. Study conclusions and caveats: How much donors shared clonotypes was expected to be affected by sequencing depth. Memory subsets generally showed smaller estimated richness than naive subsets did.

The CDR3 spans 14 residues. From germline, CDR1 is SGHRS and CDR2 YFSETQ. Trimming left V 3 bases short and J 1 base short, with 10 bases between. There were only Caucasian adults among the donors, and all lived in Nashville, Tennessee. The assay was immunoSEQ multiplex PCR, and TCRdb's table has in-frame clones only and misses some. The sample gives 2 million to 2.5 million clones, 85% to 95% of which show up once; 0.1% to 0.15% is in the top ten. A remark on this clone: What it binds is not known.

This chain joins TRBV5-1 and TRBJ2-5; D possibly corresponds to TRBD1 (6 bases). The material sequenced was naive CD4+ T cells sorted from blood. Subset indicated: CD45RA+ positively selected. This TCR came from a man younger than 35 in good health. CDR3 coding DNA: TGCGCCAGCAGCTGGGACACCACCCAAGAGACCCAGTACTTC. Its translation is CASSWDTTQETQYF.